This TCR beta chain was found in a study of T cell changes during pregnancy in multiple sclerosis. The method was immunoSEQ multiplex PCR; TCRdb's version includes in-frame clones alone and lacks a portion of them. The sample includes approximately 60,000 clones, 80% to 95% of them seen just once. Germline V CDR1 and CDR2: SGHAT, FQDESV (reference sequence). Deletions cut 3 bases from V and 9 bases from J, with 9 bases between. The CDR3 runs to 12 residues. This sample comprised CD4+ T cells from peripheral blood mononuclear cells, obtained before pregnancy. This chain uses TRBV11-1 with TRBJ2-1; D is undetermined. This receptor was taken from a female donor with multiple sclerosis, enrolled in a pregnancy study. The CDR3 nucleotides read TGTGCCAGCAGCTTCAGTACGGGTGAGCAGTTCTTC. Amino acids: CASSFSTGEQFF.